The 5 T cell receptor beta chains below all came from one sample that was sequenced in a study of blood T cell repertoires in COVID-19 (dated by TCRdb to about 2020). Libraries were prepared through the immunoSEQ multiplex PCR assay. Drawn from immuneACCESS, this table holds only the in-frame rearrangements with V and J called that TCRdb kept. Clones are partly lost; checked studies trace under half to an unresolved V gene and leave the rest unexplained. The table for this sample lists about 120,000 clones; about 83% of them were counted only once. Over 3% of the sample belongs to the ten largest clones. The sample consisted of PBMCs or T cells enriched from blood (not recorded which). The receptors here all came from a woman in her thirties who had recovered from COVID-19.

The rearrangement joins TRBV25-1 to TRBJ2-5; TRBD2 aligns across 8 bases. The ends lost 4 bases at V and 9 bases at J; junction bases unmatched: 1. Germline CDR1 and CDR2: MGHDK and SYGVNS. The CDR3 is 11 residues long. The CDR3 spells CASSVGGAQYF. The CDR3 DNA reads TGTGCCAGCAGTGTCGGGGGGGCCCAGTACTTC.

V usage is TRBV18 and J usage is TRBJ2-7, with 10 bases fitting TRBD1. The CDR3 runs 14 residues. Losses at the gene ends were 0 bases for V and 7 bases for J; bases not matched to a gene: 3. Germline CDR1 and CDR2: KGHSH and LQKENI. Written as DNA, the CDR3 is TGTGCCAGCTCACCACCGGGGACAGGGGTAGAGCAGTACTTC. This sequence encodes CASSPPGTGVEQYF. The full variable domain, its missing parts supplied by reference TRBV18 and TRBJ2-7, is NAGVMQNPRHLVRRRGQEARLRCSPMKGHSHVYWYRQLPEEGLKFMVYLQKENIIDESGMPKERFSAEFPKEGPSILRIQQVVRGDSAAYFCASSPPGTGVEQYFGPGTRLTVT.

The CDR3 reads CASSGGENSPLHF. The CDR3 DNA follows: TGTGCCAGCAGTGGGGGGGAAAATTCACCCCTCCACTTT. This chain connects TRBV6-4 to TRBJ1-6; the D gene is possibly TRBD1 (5 bases). CDR3 length: 13 residues. Trimming shortened V by 4 bases and J by 7 bases, and 8 bases separated the two germline ends. Germline values: CDR1 MRHNA, CDR2 SNTAGT.

The J gene is TRBJ1-3, the V gene TRBV4-3; the match to TRBD1 covers 8 bases. The junction had 13 bases not matched to a gene; V was cut back by 2 bases and J by 4 bases. This CDR3 is built from 18 residues. Germline-derived CDR1 and CDR2 are LGHNA and YSLEER. The CDR3 DNA is TGCGCCAGCAGCCAAATAGGCAGGGGGCGATCAGGCGGAAACACCATATATTTT. Its translation: CASSQIGRGRSGGNTIYF.

The chain employs TRBV27 and TRBJ1-1, with a tentative D call TRBD1 (5 bases). The germline V gene has CDR1 MNHEY and CDR2 SMNVEV (reference sequence). V was clipped by 2 bases and J by 7 bases, with 14 bases between them. The CDR3 is 14 amino acids. The CDR3 nucleotides are TGTGCCAGCAGTTTAGGGGCACGGTACGTTGAAGCTTTCTTT. Protein: CASSLGARYVEAFF.